The source of this T cell receptor beta chain is a study of cytomegalovirus exposure and HLA in healthy donors. As for the study in general: Among the roughly 400 genotyped donors, 81% were placed in the Caucasian-associated ancestry cluster.

Notes on this clone: Its target is not known.

The junction had 10 bases not matched to a gene; V was cut back by 2 bases and J by 6 bases. In germline, CDR1 is GTSNPN, CDR2 SVGIG (reference sequence). CDR3 length equals 15 residues. Notes on the study in general: As immune exposure information, only CMV serostatus was available. The investigators catalogued some 160 TCR beta chains as cytomegalovirus-associated. Among TCR beta chains of equal frequency, HLA-associated ones were more clonally expanded in a later analysis.

60 Vbeta and 13 Jbeta primers were used in PCR. Method: immunoSEQ multiplex PCR; TCRdb's copy keeps in-frame clones and lacks some. The data show roughly 250,000 clones, around four fifths seen once. The gene calls are TRBV30 and TRBJ2-7; 10 bases match TRBD2. The TCR originated in a woman aged 40 to 50 in good health and CMV-seropositive. The sequenced sample was PBMCs. The CDR3 loop is CAWSRNLAGVSEQYF. The CDR3, as DNA: TGTGCCTGGAGTAGGAACCTAGCGGGAGTTTCCGAGCAGTACTTC.